The text below deals with one TCR beta chain. Its antigen is as yet unknown. In the same sample, other DNA sequences code for this CDR3. The germline V gene has CDR1 MDHEN and CDR2 SYDVKM. J was trimmed by 2 bases and V by 6 bases; bases with no gene match: 5. The CDR3 is made up of 14 amino acids. The data originate from a study of shared clonotypes between healthy human individuals. Looking at the study overall: The people who gave samples were two women and a few men aged 18 to 49. General study points: It was observed that 4% to 6% of naive CD4 clonotypes were shared across a few donors. Sampling covered blood only; tissue repertoires likely differ.

Some clones are missing from TCRdb's copy, which holds only in-frame ones; the method was immunoSEQ multiplex PCR. Of roughly 2.5 million clones listed, about 92% are singletons. The TCR sequence derives from a man younger than 30 in good health. The chain uses TRBV28 and TRBJ2-5; 8 bases align to TRBD2. Sequenced: naive CD4+ T cells sorted from blood. Described subset: CD45RA+ positively selected. The CDR3 spells CASSPGGSQETQYF. The CDR3 coding sequence is TGTGCCAGCAGCCCGGGGGGGTCTCAAGAGACCCAGTACTTC. The full variable domain, rest sourced from reference TRBV28 and TRBJ2-5, is DVKVTQSSRYLVKRTGEKVFLECVQDMDHENMFWYRQDPGLGLRLIYFSYDVKMKEKGDIPEGYSVSREKKERFSLILESASTNQTSMYLCASSPGGSQETQYFGPGTRLLVL.